These 32 T cell receptor beta chains originate from one sample sequenced in a study of OX40 agonist ivuxolimab in advanced cancers. Libraries were built with the immunoSEQ multiplex PCR assay. TCRdb provides this immuneACCESS table in a form limited to in-frame rearrangements. Some clones are lacking; in checked studies, under half of them reflect an unresolved V gene, and why the rest are absent is not known. The sample table records under 75,000 clones; over 80% of these occur just once. Less than 0.85% of the sample lies in the top ten. Sequenced here: CD4+ or CD8+ T cells sorted from blood, sampled in a trial of the OX40 agonist ivuxolimab. Receptors were obtained from an adult with an advanced solid tumor such as melanoma, head and neck, liver or kidney cancer.

A note on this clone: Other DNA variants within this sample encode the same CDR3. The rearrangement uses TRBV6-5 and TRBJ1-3, with D uncertain. The CDR3 sequence is 15 residues long. Germline CDR1 MNHEY, CDR2 SVGAGI. V was trimmed by 0 bases and J by 0 bases, leaving 6 bases between them. CDR3 loop: CASSYSAGSGNTIYF. DNA of the CDR3: TGTGCCAGCAGTTACTCGGCCGGCTCTGGAAACACCATATATTTT.

In nucleotides, the CDR3 is TGTGCCAGCAGCGTAGCTGGTCAGGGGGTTCCCTACGAGCAGTACTTC. It yields the protein CASSVAGQGVPYEQYF. V and J are TRBV9 and TRBJ2-5, with 7 bases lining up with TRBD1. The DNA end is a closer match to TRBJ2-7, so the J assignment may be wrong. Per germline, CDR1 SGDLS and CDR2 YYNGEE. The CDR3 contains 16 residues.

This chain uses TRBV7-9 with TRBJ2-1; D is unresolved. The CDR3 has 14 amino acids. CDR1 and CDR2 from the germline V gene are SEHNR and FQNEAQ (reference sequence). V was cut by 5 bases and J by 5 bases, with 13 bases left in between. The CDR3 DNA reads TGTGCCAGCAGCCCGACTGGCTATGACAATGAGCAGTTCTTC. It encodes CASSPTGYDNEQFF.

The J gene is TRBJ2-7, the V gene TRBV13; D perhaps matches TRBD1 (6 bases). The CDR3 covers 13 residues. Germline values: CDR1 PRHDT, CDR2 FYEKMQ (reference sequence). The V end was cut by 2 bases, the J end by 2 bases, with 7 bases between. CDR3 amino acids: CASSLRDTYEQYF. For the CDR3, the DNA is TGTGCCAGCAGCTTACGGGACACCTACGAGCAGTACTTC. The whole variable domain, remainder taken from reference TRBV13 and TRBJ2-7, is AAGVIQSPRHLIKEKRETATLKCYPIPRHDTVYWYQQGPGQDPQFLISFYEKMQSDKGSIPDRFSAQQFSDYHSELNMSSLELGDSALYFCASSLRDTYEQYFGPGTRLTVT.

The chain uses TRBV28 and TRBJ2-3; 12 bases are shared with TRBD2. The germline V gene encodes CDR1 MDHEN and CDR2 SYDVKM. J was trimmed by 5 bases and V by 3 bases; bases with no gene match: 6. This CDR3 has 16 amino acids. In DNA form, the CDR3 reads TGTGCCAGCAGTTTGGGCCTAGCGGGAGGGATAGATACGCAGTATTTT. Protein product: CASSLGLAGGIDTQYF.

This sequence joins TRBV28 and TRBJ1-1, with D uncertain. CDR3 length: 12 amino acids. Trimming took 1 base from V and 3 from J, leaving 3 bases between them. CDR1 is MDHEN and CDR2 is SYDVKM in the germline V gene. The chain's CDR3 is CASSLLDTEAFF. The CDR3 bases are TGTGCCAGCAGTTTATTGGACACTGAAGCTTTCTTT.

The chain uses TRBV5-6 and TRBJ1-1, with 9 bases matching TRBD1. J was trimmed by 5 bases and V by 6 bases; bases with no gene match: 8. Germline lookup yields CDR1 SGHDT and CDR2 YYEEEE. This CDR3 has 14 residues. The CDR3 sequence: CASTLDRGETEAFF. The CDR3 coding sequence is TGTGCCAGCACCCTCGACAGGGGGGAAACTGAAGCTTTCTTT. The entire variable domain, with the rest obtained from reference TRBV5-6 and TRBJ1-1, is as follows: DAGVTQSPTHLIKTRGQQVTLRCSPKSGHDTVSWYQQALGQGPQFIFQYYEEEERQRGNFPDRFSGHQFPNYSSELNVNALLLGDSALYLCASTLDRGETEAFFGQGTRLTVV.

The chain is built from TRBV19 and TRBJ1-5; no clear D. The CDR3 extends over 18 amino acids. Trimming removed 2 bases at V and 0 bases at J, with 17 bases between. Germline CDR1 LNHDA, CDR2 SQIVND (reference sequence). CDR3 amino acids: CASSITMQAPLSNQPQHF. As DNA, the CDR3 is TGTGCCAGTAGTATAACAATGCAGGCGCCCCTTAGCAATCAGCCCCAGCATTTT.

The V gene is TRBV5-1, the J gene TRBJ2-1; TRBD2 matches at 9 bases. This CDR3 has 14 residues. Germline trimming cut 2 bases from V and 7 bases from J; bases unmatched to any gene: 4. The germline V gene encodes CDR1 SGHRS and CDR2 YFSETQ. In nucleotides, the CDR3 is TGCGCCAGCAGCTTAGCGGGAGGACGTAATGAGCAGTTCTTC. It encodes CASSLAGGRNEQFF.

The chain links TRBV6-6 to TRBJ2-4, with D unclear. The V gene's germline CDR1 is MNHNY and CDR2 SVGAGI (reference sequence). The V end lost 7 bases, the J end lost 3 bases, and 13 bases lay between the germline ends. The CDR3 is 14 residues long. The CDR3 DNA follows: TGTGCCAGCACCTCCGAGACTTTCAAAAACATTCAGTACTTC. Translated: CASTSETFKNIQYF.

This clone was seen a few times. The limits of the CDR3 on the DNA are not certain, so only TCRdb's listed CDR3 is given. The chain combines TRBV21-1 with TRBJ2-6; the D call of TRBD1 is as the table states it, not checked on the DNA. TRBV21-1 is classified as a pseudogene. The CDR3 length equals 21 residues, ends included. The CDR3 protein is CASSKEGGQRPYECGANVLTF.

The J gene is TRBJ2-5, the V gene TRBV30, with D possibly being TRBD1 or TRBD2 (6 bases each). Trimming left V 0 bases short and J 4 bases short, with 15 bases between. The length of the CDR3 is 15 residues. The germline CDR1 and CDR2 sequences are GTSNPN and SVGIG (reference sequence). The CDR3 DNA reads as TGTGCCTGGAGTGTATATGGGGGGCCTGGAGAGACCCAGTACTTC. Translated, it gives CAWSVYGGPGETQYF.

This sequence joins TRBV7-2 and TRBJ2-1, with D perhaps being TRBD1 or TRBD2 (7 bases each). There are 15 residues in the CDR3. Germline CDR1 reads SGHTA; CDR2 reads FQGNSA. Trimming took 5 bases from V and 6 from J, leaving 17 bases between them. Here the CDR3 reads CASSTRQGGGNEQFF. CDR3 nucleotide sequence: TGTGCCAGCAGCACGCGTCAGGGGGGGGGCAATGAGCAGTTCTTC.

The J gene is TRBJ1-4, the V gene TRBV7-9, with 10 bases fitting TRBD1. This CDR3 contains 16 residues. Germline CDR1 reads SEHNR; CDR2 reads FQNEAQ (reference sequence). J was trimmed by 4 bases and V by 3 bases; bases with no gene match: 5. The CDR3 spells CASSFDRGQGNEKLFF. In nucleotides, the CDR3 is TGTGCCAGCAGCTTCGACAGGGGGCAGGGTAATGAAAAACTGTTTTTT. The full variable domain, rest sourced from reference TRBV7-9 and TRBJ1-4, is DTGVSQNPRHKITKRGQNVTFRCDPISEHNRLYWYRQTLGQGPEFLTYFQNEAQLEKSRLLSDRFSAERPKGSFSTLEIQRTEQGDSAMYLCASSFDRGQGNEKLFFGSGTQLSVL.

The chain couples TRBV7-9 to TRBJ2-7, with D possibly TRBD2 on 5 matching bases. Germline CDR1 SEHNR, CDR2 FQNEAQ (reference sequence). This CDR3 has 12 residues. The V and J ends lost 4 bases and 12 bases respectively, with 16 bases between them. CDR3 nucleotide sequence: TGTGCCAGCAGCTCAGAAGGAAGCGGCGGGTACTTC. The encoded protein is CASSSEGSGGYF.

The CDR3 protein is CASTSRGRSYEQYF. Here the CDR3 DNA reads TGTGCCAGCACCTCGAGGGGCAGATCTTACGAGCAGTACTTC. V and J are TRBV28 and TRBJ2-7; possibly TRBD1 or TRBD2 for D (5 bases each). V was trimmed by 7 bases and J by 4 bases, leaving 17 bases between them. The germline CDR1 and CDR2 sequences are MDHEN and SYDVKM. The length of the CDR3 is 14 residues.

The chain has TRBV11-2 and TRBJ2-2; 7 bases match TRBD1. The CDR3 runs 16 residues. The ends lost 4 bases at V and 6 bases at J; junction bases unmatched: 11. From germline, CDR1 is SGHAT and CDR2 FQNNGV. CDR3 sequence reads: CASSSTGFRGPGELFF. The CDR3 DNA reads TGTGCCAGCAGCTCGACAGGGTTTAGGGGACCCGGGGAGCTGTTTTTT.

The CDR3 region has the DNA TGTGCCAGCAGCTTAGACGGAAACACCATATATTTT. Its translation: CASSLDGNTIYF. The V call is TRBV7-9, the J call TRBJ1-3; D gene ambiguous. Germline CDR1 reads SEHNR; CDR2 reads FQNEAQ (reference sequence). There are 12 residues in the CDR3. V was shortened by 1 base and J by 4 bases, with 2 bases between the two germline ends.

This clone appeared a few times. This rearrangement joins TRBV5-4 to TRBJ2-5; D uncertain. Trimming shortened V by 4 bases and J by 2 bases, and 3 bases separated the two germline ends. The CDR3 covers 11 residues. Germline lookup yields CDR1 SGHNT and CDR2 YYREEE (reference sequence). The CDR3 here is CASSAQETQYF. The DNA for the CDR3 is TGTGCCAGCAGCGCACAAGAGACCCAGTACTTC.

This chain links TRBV5-4 with TRBJ2-2; TRBD1 is a possible D gene (6 bases). In germline, CDR1 is SGHNT, CDR2 YYREEE (reference sequence). V lost 4 bases and J lost 0, with 10 bases in between. This CDR3 has 15 amino acids. CDR3 bases: TGTGCCAGCAGCCCGAGGACAGCGAACACCGGGGAGCTGTTTTTT. Translating it yields CASSPRTANTGELFF.

The chain has TRBV7-3 and TRBJ2-2, with D perhaps TRBD2 (6 bases). CDR1 is SGHTA and CDR2 is FQGTGA in the germline V gene. V lost 5 bases and J lost 1, with 14 bases in between. This CDR3 is 16 amino acids long. The CDR3 protein is CASSPRLGENTGELFF. The CDR3 region has the DNA TGTGCCAGCAGCCCCCGACTAGGAGAGAACACCGGGGAGCTGTTTTTT. Filled out from reference TRBV7-3 and TRBJ2-2, the complete variable domain reads GAGVSQTPSNKVTEKGKYVELRCDPISGHTALYWYRQSLGQGPEFLIYFQGTGAADDSGLPNDRFFAVRPEGSVSTLKIQRTERGDSAVYLCASSPRLGENTGELFFGEGSRLTVL.

Here the CDR3 reads CASSYPFDSGELFF. CDR3 DNA: TGTGCCAGCAGCTACCCCTTTGACAGCGGGGAGCTGTTTTTT. This chain joins TRBV6-1 and TRBJ2-2; the D gene is possibly TRBD1 (5 bases). Between the trimmed V and J ends, which lost 6 bases and 7 bases, there was a span of 15 bases. Germline CDR1 and CDR2: MNHNS and SASEGT. The CDR3 is 14 amino acids.

V is TRBV10-3 and J is TRBJ2-3, with 13 bases fitting TRBD2. This CDR3 region has 19 residues. V lost 4 bases and J lost 3; bases outside the gene matches: 13. The germline V gene encodes CDR1 ENHRY and CDR2 SYGVKD. CDR3 residues: CAISGSGLAGMKGTDTQYF. The CDR3 coding sequence is TGTGCCATCAGTGGATCGGGACTAGCGGGGATGAAGGGGACAGATACGCAGTATTTT.

J is TRBJ1-5 and V is TRBV19; TRBD1 might be the D (5 bases). This CDR3 has 14 amino acids. Germline-derived CDR1 and CDR2 are LNHDA and SQIVND (reference sequence). V was pared by 2 bases and J by 5 bases, with 10 bases between. CDR3: CASSIWQGDQPQHF. The DNA for the CDR3 is TGTGCCAGTAGTATATGGCAGGGTGATCAGCCCCAGCATTTT.

This sequence joins TRBV5-1 and TRBJ2-3; TRBD2 aligns across 12 bases. V shed 8 bases and J 2 bases; nucleotides not matched to a gene: 6. Germline assignment: CDR1 SGHRS and CDR2 YFSETQ. CDR3 size: 15 residues. The CDR3, as DNA: TGCGCCAGTGTTTCTAGCGGGAGGGTCACAGATACGCAGTATTTT. Translated: CASVSSGRVTDTQYF.

The chain couples TRBV29-1 to TRBJ2-5, with no clear D. Trimming pared 3 bases from V and 7 bases from J, leaving 15 bases between. There are 13 residues in the CDR3. Germline CDR1 SQVTM, CDR2 ANQGSEA. Written as DNA, the CDR3 is TGCAGCGTTGAGCCGGGTTGGTCGGGGACCCAGTACTTC. It specifies CSVEPGWSGTQYF.

This rearrangement joins TRBV5-6 to TRBJ1-4, with 7 bases aligning to TRBD1. Germline lookup yields CDR1 SGHDT and CDR2 YYEEEE. The CDR3 runs to 15 residues. The V and J ends lost 1 base and 4 bases, in that order; junction bases with no gene match: 4. The DNA for the CDR3 is TGTGCCAGCAGCTTGCGGCAGGGGGTTAATGAAAAACTGTTTTTT. It encodes CASSLRQGVNEKLFF.

This chain joins TRBV19 and TRBJ2-1; 9 nucleotides line up with TRBD2. Unmatched junction bases numbered 6, after V lost 0 bases and J lost 9 bases. Germline CDR1 and CDR2: LNHDA and SQIVND (reference sequence). This CDR3 has 15 amino acids. DNA of the CDR3: TGTGCCAGTAGTATAGATAGCGGGAGTCGGATTGAGCAGTTCTTC. As protein: CASSIDSGSRIEQFF.

The V gene is TRBV6-1, the J gene TRBJ1-2; D perhaps matches TRBD1 (6 bases). The germline V and J ends were trimmed by 8 bases and 8 bases, with 21 bases remaining between them. Germline V gives CDR1 MNHNS, CDR2 SASEGT. This CDR3 contains 14 residues. Here the CDR3 DNA reads TGTGCCAGCTCCGAACACAGGGCGACTAGGGGCTACACCTTC. Translated: CASSEHRATRGYTF.

The chain couples TRBV7-3 to TRBJ2-2; D call uncertain. CDR3 length: 15 amino acids. Germline CDR1 is SGHTA and CDR2 is FQGTGA. Trimming removed 1 base at V and 1 base at J, with 7 bases between. This chain's CDR3 is CASSLKGRNTGELFF. As DNA, the CDR3 is TGTGCCAGCAGCTTAAAAGGGCGGAACACCGGGGAGCTGTTTTTT.

The chain links TRBV6-1 to TRBJ2-1; D may be TRBD2 (5 bases). This CDR3 contains 17 residues. With 4 bases removed from V and 5 bases from J, the gap between germline ends came to 21 bases. Germline V gene sequence: CDR1 MNHNS, CDR2 SASEGT. The CDR3 DNA sequence: TGTGCCAGCAGTGGATCCCTCCGAGGGCTAGTTGACAATGAGCAGTTCTTC. Amino acids: CASSGSLRGLVDNEQFF.

This sequence joins TRBV5-1 and TRBJ2-1; 14 bases agree with TRBD2. Germline V lookup: CDR1 SGHRS, CDR2 YFSETQ. J lost 9 bases, V lost 4 bases, and 3 bases had no gene match. The CDR3 consists of 14 residues. The CDR3 DNA follows: TGCGCCAGCAGCCCCGGACTAGCGGGAGGTGAGCAGTTCTTC. Encoded protein: CASSPGLAGGEQFF.